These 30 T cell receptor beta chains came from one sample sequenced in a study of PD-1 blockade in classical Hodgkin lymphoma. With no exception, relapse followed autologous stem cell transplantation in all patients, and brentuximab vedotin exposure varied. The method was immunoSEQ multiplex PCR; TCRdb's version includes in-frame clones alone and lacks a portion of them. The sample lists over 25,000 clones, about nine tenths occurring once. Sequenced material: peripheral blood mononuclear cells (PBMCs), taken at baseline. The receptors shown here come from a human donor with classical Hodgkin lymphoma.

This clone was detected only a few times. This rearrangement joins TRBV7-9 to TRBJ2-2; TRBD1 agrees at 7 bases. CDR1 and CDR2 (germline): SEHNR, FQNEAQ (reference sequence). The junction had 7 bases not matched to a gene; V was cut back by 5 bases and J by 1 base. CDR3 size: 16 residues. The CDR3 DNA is TGTGCCAGCAGCACTACCGGGACAGTGAACACCGGGGAGCTGTTTTTT. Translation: CASSTTGTVNTGELFF.

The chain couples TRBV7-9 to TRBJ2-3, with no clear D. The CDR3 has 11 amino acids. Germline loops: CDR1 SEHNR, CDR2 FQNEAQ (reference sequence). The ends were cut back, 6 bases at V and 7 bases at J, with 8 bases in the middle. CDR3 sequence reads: CASSHPNTQYF. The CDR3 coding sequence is TGTGCCAGCAGTCATCCCAATACGCAGTATTTT.

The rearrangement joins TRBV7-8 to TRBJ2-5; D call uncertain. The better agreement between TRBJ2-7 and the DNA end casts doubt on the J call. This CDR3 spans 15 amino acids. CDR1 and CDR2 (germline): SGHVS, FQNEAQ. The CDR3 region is CASSLVFSNSYEQYF. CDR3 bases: TGTGCCAGCAGCTTAGTGTTTTCTAACTCCTACGAGCAGTACTTC.

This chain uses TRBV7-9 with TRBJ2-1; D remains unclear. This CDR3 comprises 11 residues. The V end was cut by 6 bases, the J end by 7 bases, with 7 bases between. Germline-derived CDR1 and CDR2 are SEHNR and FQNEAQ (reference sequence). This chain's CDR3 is CASSPINEQFF. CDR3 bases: TGTGCCAGCAGTCCGATTAATGAGCAGTTCTTC.

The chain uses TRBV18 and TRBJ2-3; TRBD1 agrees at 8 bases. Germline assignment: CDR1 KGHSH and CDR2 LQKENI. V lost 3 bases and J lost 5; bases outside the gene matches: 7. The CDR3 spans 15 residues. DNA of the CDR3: TGTGCCAGCTCACCGCCCACAGGGGGGAGAGATACGCAGTATTTT. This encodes CASSPPTGGRDTQYF.

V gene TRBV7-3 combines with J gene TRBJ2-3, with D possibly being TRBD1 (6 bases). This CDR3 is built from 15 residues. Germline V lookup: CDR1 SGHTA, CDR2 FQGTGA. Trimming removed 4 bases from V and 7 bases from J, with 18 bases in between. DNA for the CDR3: TGTGCCAGCAGCTACGAAGGGGCAGGGGATTATACGCAGTATTTT. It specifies CASSYEGAGDYTQYF. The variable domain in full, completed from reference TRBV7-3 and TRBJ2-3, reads GAGVSQTPSNKVTEKGKYVELRCDPISGHTALYWYRQSLGQGPEFLIYFQGTGAADDSGLPNDRFFAVRPEGSVSTLKIQRTERGDSAVYLCASSYEGAGDYTQYFGPGTRLTVL.

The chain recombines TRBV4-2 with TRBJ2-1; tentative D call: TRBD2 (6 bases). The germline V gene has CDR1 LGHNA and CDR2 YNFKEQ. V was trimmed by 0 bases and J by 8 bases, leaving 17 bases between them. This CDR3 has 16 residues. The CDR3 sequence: CASSQEGDSAVYEQFF. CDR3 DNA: TGTGCCAGCAGCCAAGAGGGGGACTCAGCGGTTTATGAGCAGTTCTTC.

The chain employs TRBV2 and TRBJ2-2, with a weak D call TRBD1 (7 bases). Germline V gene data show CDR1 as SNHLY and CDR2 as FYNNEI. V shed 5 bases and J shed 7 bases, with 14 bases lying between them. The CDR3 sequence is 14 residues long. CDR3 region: CASSRQGGIGELFF. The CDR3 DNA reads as TGTGCCAGCAGTCGACAGGGCGGGATCGGGGAGCTGTTTTTT. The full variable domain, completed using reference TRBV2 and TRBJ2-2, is EPEVTQTPSHQVTQMGQEVILRCVPISNHLYFYWYRQILGQKVEFLVSFYNNEISEKSEIFDDQFSVERPDGSNFTLKIRSTKLEDSAMYFCASSRQGGIGELFFGEGSRLTVL.

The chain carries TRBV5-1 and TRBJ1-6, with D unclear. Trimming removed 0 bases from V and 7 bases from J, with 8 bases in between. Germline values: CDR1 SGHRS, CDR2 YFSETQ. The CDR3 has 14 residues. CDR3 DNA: TGCGCCAGCAGCTTGGACAGAATGAATTCACCCCTCCACTTT. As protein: CASSLDRMNSPLHF.

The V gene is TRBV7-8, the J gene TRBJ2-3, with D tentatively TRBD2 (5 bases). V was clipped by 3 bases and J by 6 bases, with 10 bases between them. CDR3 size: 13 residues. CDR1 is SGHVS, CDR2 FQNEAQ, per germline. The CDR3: CASSFLATDTQYF. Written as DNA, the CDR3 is TGTGCCAGCAGCTTCCTAGCCACCGATACGCAGTATTTT.

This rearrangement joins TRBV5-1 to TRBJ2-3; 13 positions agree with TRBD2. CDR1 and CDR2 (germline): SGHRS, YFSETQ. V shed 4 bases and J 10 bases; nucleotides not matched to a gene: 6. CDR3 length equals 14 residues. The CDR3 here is CASSEGTSGEAQYF. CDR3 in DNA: TGCGCCAGCAGCGAGGGGACTAGCGGGGAAGCGCAGTATTTT.

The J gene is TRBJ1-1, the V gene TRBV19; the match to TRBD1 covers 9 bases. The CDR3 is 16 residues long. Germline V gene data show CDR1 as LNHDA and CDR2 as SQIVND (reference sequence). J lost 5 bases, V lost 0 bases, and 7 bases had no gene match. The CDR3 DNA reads TGTGCCAGTAGTATAGACCACGGGACAGGGAGGACTGAAGCTTTCTTT. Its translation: CASSIDHGTGRTEAFF.

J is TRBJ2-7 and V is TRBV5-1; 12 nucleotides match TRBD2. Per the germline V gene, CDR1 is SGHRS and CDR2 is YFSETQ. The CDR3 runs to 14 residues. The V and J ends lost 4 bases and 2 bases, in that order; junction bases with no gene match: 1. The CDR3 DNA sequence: TGCGCCAGCAGCGCTAGCGGGGGGGCCTACGAGCAGTACTTC. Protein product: CASSASGGAYEQYF.

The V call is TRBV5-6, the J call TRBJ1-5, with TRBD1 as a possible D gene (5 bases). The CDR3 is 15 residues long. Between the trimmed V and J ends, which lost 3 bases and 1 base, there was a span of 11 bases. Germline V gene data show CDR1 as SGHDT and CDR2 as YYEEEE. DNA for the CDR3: TGTGCCAGCAGCTGGGGGACTGGGAGCAATCAGCCCCAGCATTTT. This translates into CASSWGTGSNQPQHF. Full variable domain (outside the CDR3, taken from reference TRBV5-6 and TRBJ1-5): DAGVTQSPTHLIKTRGQQVTLRCSPKSGHDTVSWYQQALGQGPQFIFQYYEEEERQRGNFPDRFSGHQFPNYSSELNVNALLLGDSALYLCASSWGTGSNQPQHFGDGTRLSIL.

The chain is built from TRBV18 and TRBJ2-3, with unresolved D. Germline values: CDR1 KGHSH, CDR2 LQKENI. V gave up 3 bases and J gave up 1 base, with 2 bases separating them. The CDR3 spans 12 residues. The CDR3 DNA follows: TGTGCCAGCTCACCCCGCACAGATACGCAGTATTTT. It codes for CASSPRTDTQYF.

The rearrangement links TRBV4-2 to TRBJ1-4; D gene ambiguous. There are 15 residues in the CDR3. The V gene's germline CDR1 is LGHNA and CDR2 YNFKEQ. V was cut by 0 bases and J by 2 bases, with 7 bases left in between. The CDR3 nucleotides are TGTGCCAGCAGCCAAGAACTGGGGACTAATGAAAAACTGTTTTTT. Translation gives CASSQELGTNEKLFF.

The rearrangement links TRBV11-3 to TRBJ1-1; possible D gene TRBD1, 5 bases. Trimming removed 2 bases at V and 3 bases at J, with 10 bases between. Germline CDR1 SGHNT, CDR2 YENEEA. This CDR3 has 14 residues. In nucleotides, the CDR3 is TGTGCCAGCAGCTTACAGGGAATTGACACTGAAGCTTTCTTT. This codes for CASSLQGIDTEAFF.

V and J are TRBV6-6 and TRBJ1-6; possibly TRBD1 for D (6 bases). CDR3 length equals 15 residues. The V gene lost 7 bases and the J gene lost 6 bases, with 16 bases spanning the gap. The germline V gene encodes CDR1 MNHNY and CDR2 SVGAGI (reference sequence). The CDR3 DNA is TGTGCCAGCACCCCACCTGGACAGCTTAATTCACCCCTCCACTTT. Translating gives CASTPPGQLNSPLHF.

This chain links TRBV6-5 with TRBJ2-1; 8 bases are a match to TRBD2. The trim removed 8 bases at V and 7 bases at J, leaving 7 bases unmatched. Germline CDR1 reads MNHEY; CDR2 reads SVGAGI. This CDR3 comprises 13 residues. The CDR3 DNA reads TGTGCCAGCGGCCCGGGCGGGGGGAATGAGCAGTTCTTC. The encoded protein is CASGPGGGNEQFF.

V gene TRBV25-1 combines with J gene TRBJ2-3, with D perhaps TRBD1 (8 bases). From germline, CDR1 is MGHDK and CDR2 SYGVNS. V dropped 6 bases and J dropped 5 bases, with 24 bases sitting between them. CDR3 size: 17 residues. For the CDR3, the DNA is TGTGCCAGCAGGGTAGATGCGAGACAGGGGAGGGGAGATACGCAGTATTTT. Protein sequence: CASRVDARQGRGDTQYF.

The DNA for the CDR3 is TGTGCCAGTAGTATAGGCCCCCTTCGGAGAAAGGGAGAAGAGACCCAGTACTTC. Protein product: CASSIGPLRRKGEETQYF. The chain combines TRBV19 with TRBJ2-5, with D perhaps matching TRBD2 (5 bases). CDR3 length: 18 amino acids. V was clipped by 1 base and J by 3 bases, with 21 bases between them. Germline values: CDR1 LNHDA, CDR2 SQIVND (reference sequence). The whole variable domain, remainder taken from reference TRBV19 and TRBJ2-5, is DGGITQSPKYLFRKEGQNVTLSCEQNLNHDAMYWYRQDPGQGLRLIYYSQIVNDFQKGDIAEGYSVSREKKESFPLTVTSAQKNPTAFYLCASSIGPLRRKGEETQYFGPGTRLLVL.

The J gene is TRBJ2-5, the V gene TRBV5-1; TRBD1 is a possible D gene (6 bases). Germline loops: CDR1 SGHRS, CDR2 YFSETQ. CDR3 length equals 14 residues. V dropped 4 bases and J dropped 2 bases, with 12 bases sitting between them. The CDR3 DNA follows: TGCGCCAGCAGCCCCGGACAGTTTCAAGAGACCCAGTACTTC. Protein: CASSPGQFQETQYF.

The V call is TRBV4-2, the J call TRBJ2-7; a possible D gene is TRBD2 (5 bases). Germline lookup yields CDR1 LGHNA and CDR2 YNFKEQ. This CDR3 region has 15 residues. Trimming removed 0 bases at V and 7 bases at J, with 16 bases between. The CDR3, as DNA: TGTGCCAGCAGCCAAGAACCCAGCGGCTGGTCGGAGCAGTACTTC. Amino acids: CASSQEPSGWSEQYF.

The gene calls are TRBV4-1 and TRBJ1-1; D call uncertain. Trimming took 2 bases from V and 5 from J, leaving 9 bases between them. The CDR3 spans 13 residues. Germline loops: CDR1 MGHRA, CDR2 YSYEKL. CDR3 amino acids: CASSQWEVTEAFF. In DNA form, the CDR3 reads TGCGCCAGCAGCCAATGGGAGGTTACTGAAGCTTTCTTT.

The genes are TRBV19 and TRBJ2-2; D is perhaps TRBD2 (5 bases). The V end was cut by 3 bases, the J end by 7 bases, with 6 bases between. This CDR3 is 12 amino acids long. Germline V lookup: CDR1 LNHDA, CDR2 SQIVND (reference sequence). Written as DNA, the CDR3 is TGTGCCAGTAGTATCGCGGGCGGGGAGCTGTTTTTT. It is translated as CASSIAGGELFF.

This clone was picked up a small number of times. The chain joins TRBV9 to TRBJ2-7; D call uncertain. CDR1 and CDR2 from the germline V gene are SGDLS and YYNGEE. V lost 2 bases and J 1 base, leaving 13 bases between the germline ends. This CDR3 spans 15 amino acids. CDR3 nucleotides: TGTGCCAGCAGCGTCCTCCCCAGCAGTTCCTACGAGCAGTACTTC. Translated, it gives CASSVLPSSSYEQYF. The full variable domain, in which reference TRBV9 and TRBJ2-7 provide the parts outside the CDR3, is DSGVTQTPKHLITATGQRVTLRCSPRSGDLSVYWYQQSLDQGLQFLIQYYNGEERAKGNILERFSAQQFPDLHSELNLSSLELGDSALYFCASSVLPSSSYEQYFGPGTRLTVT.

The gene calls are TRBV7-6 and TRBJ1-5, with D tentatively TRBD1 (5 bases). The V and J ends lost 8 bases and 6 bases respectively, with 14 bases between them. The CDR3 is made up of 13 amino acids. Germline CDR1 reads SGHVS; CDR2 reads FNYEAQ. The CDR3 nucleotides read TGTGCCAGCTCTAGGGACGGGAGTCAGCCCCAGCATTTT. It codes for CASSRDGSQPQHF.

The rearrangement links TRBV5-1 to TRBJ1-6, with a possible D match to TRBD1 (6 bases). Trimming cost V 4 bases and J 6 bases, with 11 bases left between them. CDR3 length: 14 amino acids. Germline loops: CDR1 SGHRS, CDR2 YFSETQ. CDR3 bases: TGCGCCAGCAGCCCAGGACAGCCTAATTCACCCCTCCACTTT. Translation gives CASSPGQPNSPLHF. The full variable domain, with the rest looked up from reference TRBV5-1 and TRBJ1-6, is KAGVTQTPRYLIKTRGQQVTLSCSPISGHRSVSWYQQTPGQGLQFLFEYFSETQRNKGNFPGRFSGRQFSNSRSEMNVSTLELGDSALYLCASSPGQPNSPLHFGNGTRLTVT.

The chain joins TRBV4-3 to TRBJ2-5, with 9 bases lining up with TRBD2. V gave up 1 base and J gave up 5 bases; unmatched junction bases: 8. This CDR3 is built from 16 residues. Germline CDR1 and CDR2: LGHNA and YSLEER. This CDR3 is CASSQVRGGLEETQYF. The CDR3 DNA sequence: TGCGCCAGCAGCCAAGTGCGGGGGGGCCTGGAGGAGACCCAGTACTTC.

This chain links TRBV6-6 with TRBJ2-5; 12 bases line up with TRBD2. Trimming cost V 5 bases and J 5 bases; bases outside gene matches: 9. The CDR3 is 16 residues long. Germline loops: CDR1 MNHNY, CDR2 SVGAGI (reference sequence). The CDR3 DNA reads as TGTGCCAGCAGTCGGACTAGCGGGGTCGGTGGGGAGACCCAGTACTTC. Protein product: CASSRTSGVGGETQYF.